The 29 T cell receptor beta chains reported below all come from one sample, sequenced in a study of blood T cells in healthy people across ages. The second PCR ran 7 to 11 cycles with a sample-barcoded 5' primer and J-beta primers. TCRdb reprocessed the 5' RACE reads via MiXCR and lists one record per CDR3 protein. The sample yields 600,000 or so distinct CDR3 sequences, roughly 30% seen once. Sample: blood. These receptors all stem from a woman aged 80 or older in good health.

The V call is TRBV20-1, the J call TRBJ2-3, with 12 bases matching TRBD2. This CDR3 region has 15 residues. The germline V gene encodes CDR1 DFQATT and CDR2 SNEGSKA (reference sequence). With 2 bases clipped from V and 4 bases from J, the junction kept 4 bases outside the gene matches. Here the CDR3 DNA reads TGCAGTGCTAGATGGCCTAGCGGGAGGGCAGATACGCAGTATTTT. Protein sequence: CSARWPSGRADTQYF.

The chain has TRBV12-5 and TRBJ1-2, with D perhaps TRBD1 (5 bases). Germline CDR1 is LGHNT and CDR2 is FRNRAP. This CDR3 comprises 14 residues. V dropped 5 bases and J dropped 3 bases, with 13 bases sitting between them. CDR3 DNA: TGTGCTAGTGGTCTAGGGTCGGGGGACTATGGCTACACCTTC. The encoded protein is CASGLGSGDYGYTF.

The V gene is TRBV20-1, the J gene TRBJ2-1, with TRBD2 matching 7 bases. Germline CDR1 DFQATT, CDR2 SNEGSKA (reference sequence). This CDR3 comprises 16 residues. V gave up 0 bases and J gave up 4 bases; unmatched junction bases: 9. The chain's CDR3 is CSARETAGRAYNEQFF. The CDR3 DNA sequence: TGCAGTGCTAGAGAAACAGCGGGACGGGCGTACAATGAGCAGTTCTTC.

This clonotype occurred a few times. The chain carries TRBV2 and TRBJ1-4; D remains unclear. The germline CDR1 and CDR2 sequences are SNHLY and FYNNEI. This CDR3 region has 15 residues. V lost 1 base and J 8 bases, leaving 14 bases between the germline ends. The CDR3 bases are TGTGCCAGCAGTGAAGGTTTGGTGGGATCAGAAAAACTGTTTTTT. It translates to CASSEGLVGSEKLFF.

V gene TRBV2 combines with J gene TRBJ1-5, with 7 positions matching TRBD1. Trimming cost V 7 bases and J 9 bases; bases outside gene matches: 9. CDR1 SNHLY and CDR2 FYNNEI come from the germline V gene. CDR3 length: 13 amino acids. The CDR3 spells CASKGARVGPQHF. The DNA of the CDR3 is TGTGCCAGCAAGGGGGCAAGGGTGGGGCCCCAGCATTTT.

This clonotype was picked up many times. The rearrangement joins TRBV5-1 to TRBJ2-1; 8 nucleotides align to TRBD2. CDR3 length: 16 amino acids. Germline CDR1 SGHRS, CDR2 YFSETQ. After removal of 0 bases from V and 4 bases from J, the junction contained 6 bases not matched to a gene. The CDR3 DNA follows: TGCGCCAGCAGCTTGGCATCCAGCGGGGGATACAATGAGCAGTTCTTC. It translates to CASSLASSGGYNEQFF.

With regard to this clonotype: A much larger clone differs by one base, so this may be a read error. The chain couples TRBV5-4 to TRBJ1-1, with 10 bases that match TRBD1. Germline CDR1 and CDR2: SGHNT and YYREEE (reference sequence). This CDR3 comprises 14 residues. V trimming: 6 bases; J trimming: 4 bases; junction bases outside the gene matches: 6. The CDR3 sequence: CASNPGQGTTEAFF. CDR3 in DNA: TGTGCCAGCAACCCGGGACAGGGGACCACTGAAGCTTTCTTT.

This clonotype was observed at least ten times. The CDR3: CASSVGWGWGQPQHF. The CDR3 DNA reads TGTGCCAGCAGCGTAGGCTGGGGCTGGGGGCAGCCCCAGCATTTT. The chain uses TRBV9 and TRBJ1-5; TRBD1 is a possible D gene (5 bases). CDR1 is SGDLS, CDR2 YYNGEE, per germline. The CDR3 spans 15 residues. V shed 0 bases and J shed 7 bases, with 14 bases lying between them.

This clonotype was detected many times. The chain joins TRBV6-5 to TRBJ2-7; TRBD1 matches at 9 bases. The CDR3 runs to 16 residues. The J segment lost 3 bases and the V segment lost 5 bases, leaving 11 bases of the junction unmatched. The germline gives CDR1 MNHEY, CDR2 SVGAGI. CDR3 protein: CASSTISQGASYEQYF. CDR3 sequence (DNA): TGTGCCAGCAGTACCATTTCACAGGGGGCGAGCTACGAGCAGTACTTC.

This clonotype was picked up many times. The rearrangement joins TRBV20-1 to TRBJ1-5; a weak D match, TRBD1 (6 bases). CDR3 length: 13 residues. Germline V gives CDR1 DFQATT, CDR2 SNEGSKA (reference sequence). V lost 5 bases to trimming and J lost 4 bases, with 12 bases between them. The CDR3 loop reads CSAGQGLNQPQHF. DNA for the CDR3: TGCAGTGCTGGGCAGGGGCTTAATCAGCCCCAGCATTTT.

V is TRBV7-9 and J is TRBJ2-7; unclear D gene. The last part of the DNA fits TRBJ2-5 better; the J call may be wrong. Germline values: CDR1 SEHNR, CDR2 FQNEAQ (reference sequence). The CDR3 has 14 amino acids. CDR3 loop: CASSLGSPPETQYF. In DNA, the CDR3 is TGTGCCAGCAGCTTAGGGTCGCCCCCAGAGACCCAGTACTTC.

This clonotype came up many times. The rearrangement joins TRBV14 to TRBJ2-1; 8 bases match TRBD2. Losses at the gene ends were 3 bases for V and 7 bases for J; bases not matched to a gene: 8. The germline V gene has CDR1 SGHDN and CDR2 FVKESK. This CDR3 has 15 amino acids. This CDR3 is CASSHEAGGRNEQFF. The CDR3 DNA follows: TGTGCCAGCAGCCATGAGGCGGGGGGACGGAATGAGCAGTTCTTC.

The chain uses TRBV5-1 and TRBJ1-2, with 7 bases matching TRBD1. V lost 2 bases to trimming and J lost 7 bases; unmatched junction nucleotides: 2. CDR3 length equals 12 residues. Germline V lookup: CDR1 SGHRS, CDR2 YFSETQ. CDR3 residues: CASSFDRAGYTF. CDR3 nucleotide sequence: TGCGCCAGCAGCTTCGACAGGGCTGGCTACACCTTC.

A few counts support this clonotype. CDR3 residues: CASSQDLSGGQYNEQFF. CDR3 bases: TGTGCCAGCAGCCAAGACCTTAGCGGGGGACAATACAATGAGCAGTTCTTC. The V gene is TRBV3-1, the J gene TRBJ2-1, with 9 positions matching TRBD2. The CDR3 has 17 amino acids. Germline V gene lookup returns CDR1 LGHDT and CDR2 YNNKEL (reference sequence). Trimming took 0 bases from V and 4 from J; bases not matched to a gene: 7.

The J gene is TRBJ2-7, the V gene TRBV7-2; D is ambiguous. CDR3 length: 14 amino acids. Per germline, CDR1 SGHTA and CDR2 FQGNSA. The V end lost 2 bases, the J end lost 3 bases, and 11 bases lay between the germline ends. CDR3 in amino acids: CASSLNSGDYEQYF. The CDR3 region has the DNA TGTGCCAGCAGCTTAAACAGTGGGGACTACGAGCAGTACTTC.

As to this clonotype: A read error may be the cause here, since a much bigger clone is one base away. Because it lacks the conserved phenylalanine or tryptophan at the end, this CDR3 is likely a read error. This chain uses TRBV5-1 with TRBJ2-1; a possible D gene is TRBD2 (5 bases). This CDR3 region has 12 residues. The V end was cut by 2 bases, the J end by 10 bases, with 10 bases between. CDR1 and CDR2 from the germline V gene are SGHRS and YFSETQ. The CDR3 protein is CASSFDYGEQFL. CDR3 bases: TGCGCCAGCAGCTTTGACTATGGGGAGCAGTTCCTC.

This clonotype has ten or more counts. The V and J genes are TRBV7-9 and TRBJ1-5; D not resolved. This CDR3 has 16 residues. Germline V gene data show CDR1 as SEHNR and CDR2 as FQNEAQ (reference sequence). Trimming removed 5 bases from V and 0 bases from J, with 14 bases in between. For the CDR3, the DNA is TGTGCCAGCAGCCTCGGAGGACTGACTAGCAATCAGCCCCAGCATTTT. Translation gives CASSLGGLTSNQPQHF.

The chain employs TRBV20-1 and TRBJ1-2; 11 bases are shared with TRBD1. Trimming took 5 bases from V and 1 from J; bases not matched to a gene: 6. CDR3 length: 15 amino acids. Per the germline V gene, CDR1 is DFQATT and CDR2 is SNEGSKA (reference sequence). Here the CDR3 DNA reads TGCAGTGCTCCAGGACAGGGGGCTCGTAACTATGGCTACACCTTC. Translation gives CSAPGQGARNYGYTF.

Note on this clonotype: It may be a read error: a sequence one base away is much more abundant. The chain carries TRBV14 and TRBJ2-4; D is tentatively TRBD1 or TRBD2 (6 bases each). CDR1 and CDR2 (germline): SGHDN, FVKESK. The CDR3 extends over 15 amino acids. With 4 bases removed from V and 13 bases from J, the gap between germline ends came to 23 bases. CDR3 loop: CASSRPGGGLYGQYF. The CDR3 bases are TGTGCCAGCAGCCGTCCCGGGGGCGGATTATACGGGCAGTACTTC.

Ten or more counts support this clonotype. V and J are TRBV20-1 and TRBJ1-1, with a tentative D call TRBD1 (5 bases). This CDR3 has 14 residues. V lost 8 bases to trimming and J lost 5 bases, with 21 bases between them. Germline loops: CDR1 DFQATT, CDR2 SNEGSKA (reference sequence). The CDR3 coding sequence is TGCAGTACCAAGCTGGGGACGGCGAATACTGAAGCTTTCTTT. The encoded protein is CSTKLGTANTEAFF.

The J gene is TRBJ2-7, the V gene TRBV4-2, with unresolved D. Gene TRBJ2-5 matches the end of the DNA better, so the J call may be wrong. The germline V gene encodes CDR1 LGHNA and CDR2 YNFKEQ. There are 13 residues in the CDR3. The CDR3 nucleotides read TGTGCCAGCAGCTTTCGGCCTTTGGAGACCCAGTACTTC. Protein sequence: CASSFRPLETQYF.

The V call is TRBV5-1, the J call TRBJ2-5; 7 bases fit TRBD2. CDR1 is SGHRS, CDR2 YFSETQ, per germline. The CDR3 totals 15 residues. Losses at the gene ends were 1 base for V and 0 bases for J; bases not matched to a gene: 3. The CDR3 is CASSLTGGYQETQYF. CDR3 nucleotides: TGCGCCAGCAGCTTGACGGGGGGTTACCAAGAGACCCAGTACTTC.

This chain connects TRBV6-5 to TRBJ1-5, with D possibly matching TRBD1 (6 bases). Germline assignment: CDR1 MNHEY and CDR2 SVGAGI. The V end lost 4 bases, the J end lost 3 bases, and 10 bases lay between the germline ends. The CDR3 totals 14 residues. The CDR3 sequence is CASSSRGDNQPQHF. The CDR3 DNA sequence: TGTGCCAGCAGTTCCAGGGGAGACAATCAGCCCCAGCATTTT.

In this sample, this clonotype turned up many times. The V gene is TRBV3-1, the J gene TRBJ1-2; D is unclear. CDR3 size: 14 residues. Germline CDR1 LGHDT, CDR2 YNNKEL (reference sequence). Trimming pared 1 base from V and 6 bases from J, leaving 12 bases between. CDR3 region: CASSQGRRTDGYTF. CDR3 nucleotides: TGTGCCAGCAGCCAAGGGCGAAGAACGGATGGCTACACCTTC.

The chain uses TRBV30 and TRBJ1-4; D gene uncertain. This CDR3 is 14 amino acids long. CDR1 and CDR2 from the germline V gene are GTSNPN and SVGIG (reference sequence). The V end lost 0 bases, the J end lost 8 bases, and 13 bases lay between the germline ends. The CDR3 DNA reads TGTGCCTGGAGTGTAGACGCCGGCGGGGAAAAACTGTTTTTT. This sequence encodes CAWSVDAGGEKLFF. Full variable domain (missing parts from reference TRBV30 and TRBJ1-4): SQTIHQWPATLVQPVGSPLSLECTVEGTSNPNLYWYRQAAGRGLQLLFYSVGIGQISSEVPQNLSASRPQDRQFILSSKKLLLSDSGFYLCAWSVDAGGEKLFFGSGTQLSVL.

About this clonotype: It may be a read error: a sequence one base away is much more abundant. The chain links TRBV30 to TRBJ2-1; D might be TRBD2 (5 bases). Germline CDR1 reads GTSNPN; CDR2 reads SVGIG (reference sequence). V dropped 0 bases and J dropped 10 bases, with 13 bases sitting between them. This CDR3 comprises 13 residues. The CDR3 loop reads CAWSVRRGEEQFF. The DNA for the CDR3 is TGTGCCTGGAGTGTACGTCGGGGTGAGGAGCAGTTCTTC.

This clonotype was seen ten or more times. This rearrangement joins TRBV7-8 to TRBJ1-5; D ambiguous. The V gene lost 1 base and the J gene lost 6 bases, with 16 bases spanning the gap. Germline V gene data show CDR1 as SGHVS and CDR2 as FQNEAQ. The CDR3 runs 16 residues. In nucleotides, the CDR3 is TGTGCCAGCAGCTTAGAAGGACGGTTCTTCCGTCAGCCCCAGCATTTT. Residues: CASSLEGRFFRQPQHF.

The chain joins TRBV27 to TRBJ1-2, with D unclear. The ends were cut back, 1 base at V and 1 base at J, with 19 bases in the middle. CDR1 and CDR2 from the germline V gene are MNHEY and SMNVEV (reference sequence). The CDR3 contains 18 residues. For the CDR3, the DNA is TGTGCCAGCAGTTTATTTTACGATACAGCCGGTTTTAACTATGGCTACACCTTC. Residues: CASSLFYDTAGFNYGYTF.

This clonotype came up many times. V usage is TRBV10-3 and J usage is TRBJ2-5, with 8 bases identical to TRBD1. Germline CDR1 and CDR2: ENHRY and SYGVKD. This CDR3 comprises 15 residues. With 6 bases clipped from V and 2 bases from J, the junction kept 8 bases outside the gene matches. In DNA, the CDR3 is TGTGCCATCAGAGAGGGACAGGATATTCAAGAGACCCAGTACTTC. This gives the protein CAIREGQDIQETQYF.